Sequencing of this T cell receptor beta chain was carried out in a study of T cell responses to AZD1222 COVID-19 vaccine. This clone was picked up a small number of times. The antigen is not known. Sequenced by immunoSEQ multiplex PCR; TCRdb stores in-frame clones only, minus some. Seen here are 200,000 or so clones, about 87% observed once, and the top ten hold under 3.5%. CDR1 and CDR2 (germline): MNHEY, SMNVEV (reference sequence). The CDR3 consists of 14 residues. Trimming took 4 bases from V and 3 from J; bases not matched to a gene: 5. Overall study results and limits: In a largely white British group with more females than males, clonal diversity was possibly underestimated.

The TCR was taken from an adult in good health. Sequencing used peripheral blood, obtained on day 0 of MenACWY control vaccination. V gene TRBV27 combines with J gene TRBJ1-1; 7 bases are a match to TRBD1. This CDR3 is CASSSQGQHTEAFF. The CDR3 nucleotides are TGTGCCAGCAGTTCACAGGGACAGCACACTGAAGCTTTCTTT.